The source of this T cell receptor (beta chain) is a study of blood T cell repertoires in COVID-19 (dated by TCRdb to the early 2020s). About the full investigation: Collaborator samples came from the United States, Italy and Spain and covered acute and convalescent phases of COVID-19. The samples were drawn from two sources: the first 160 participants of the ongoing ImmuneRACE study, and about 1,300 subjects contributed by 6 global collaborators. Deeply sampled blood TCRbeta repertoires from subjects exposed to, actively infected with, or recovered from COVID-19 were included in the dataset. Where available, HLA class I and class II types were obtained from metadata supplied by the sample provider rather than from assay-based typing. A de-identified subject ID, COVID-19 status, age in years and sex were almost always included in the sample metadata. The repertoires were released in a freely available public database intended as a resource for research on the immune response to SARS-CoV-2. The material from the prospective study consisted of cDNA or gDNA derived from T cells, B-cell-depleted T cells, or PBMCs.

V trim: 2 bases; J trim: 2 bases; unmatched bases: 4. The CDR3, cysteine through phenylalanine, is 15 amino acids long. Only the CDR3 region is kept as DNA, spanning 45 bases read in frame from base 1. CDR1 MNHEY and CDR2 SVGEGT are derived from the germline V gene. TCRbeta CDR3 regions were amplified from genomic DNA using the immunoSEQ Assay, a bias-controlled multiplex PCR. Concerning the study's data processing: The number of nucleated cells in each sample was estimated from the amplification of reference gene primers within the assay. To quantify the absolute abundance of each unique TCRbeta CDR3 rearrangement, sequence reads were collapsed and filtered. For each sample, productive Simpson clonality was calculated by taking the square root of Simpson's diversity index across productive rearrangements. The table comes from immuneACCESS by way of TCRdb, which keeps in-frame sequences with V and J called. Part of the clones is missing from these tables; in studies checked, under half for an unresolved V gene and the rest for unknown reasons. Clone size and the V and J calls come from that table; the DNA yielded D and trimming. This sample has about 55,000 clones in its table, and 82% of those were observed once. The ten largest clones take up roughly 5.9% of the sample.

The collaborating institutions used their own protocols to collect whole blood in K2EDTA tubes. For TCRbeta analysis, collaborators shipped samples as frozen whole blood, isolated PBMCs, or DNA extracted from either of those sample types. Note on this clone: No antigen is known for it. No base qualities exist here, and no much larger clone lies one base off it.

Summary of the overall study and its limitations: The amount of clinical and demographic metadata varied by source and participant and was provided uncurated.

The receptor chain draws on TRBV6-2 or TRBV6-3 and TRBJ2-7; 9 bases in the middle match TRBD2. This sequence was found in a human donor in a cohort sampled during active or convalescent COVID-19. The sequenced sample was peripheral blood. The CDR3 loop reads CASSYTSGQAYEQYF. The base sequence is TGTGCCAGCAGTTACACTAGCGGGCAGGCCTACGAGCAGTACTTC.